The source of this T cell receptor beta chain is a study of T cell therapy after organ transplantation. Regarding the study as a whole: Both transferred clonotypes and endogenous ones absent from products apparently reconstituted. Pretherapy CD8 clonality inversely correlated with its fold change after therapy.

Sequencing was performed with immunoSEQ multiplex PCR; in TCRdb, only in-frame clones are kept and a portion is missing. The sample lists some 47,000 clones; about 94% were seen once. As concerns this clone: The antigen remains unidentified.

Per germline, CDR1 SGHRS and CDR2 YFSETQ. Trimming cost V 3 bases and J 3 bases; bases outside gene matches: 8. The CDR3 runs 16 residues. The TCR originated in a human patient who had received a solid organ transplant and had CMV disease. The chain combines TRBV5-1 with TRBJ2-7, with 11 positions matching TRBD2. The sequenced sample was CD8+ T cells from blood, obtained before autologous CMV-specific T cell therapy. The CDR3, as DNA: TGCGCCAGCAGCTGGAGCGGGGGGACTAGCGGCTACGAGCAGTACTTC. Encoded protein: CASSWSGGTSGYEQYF.